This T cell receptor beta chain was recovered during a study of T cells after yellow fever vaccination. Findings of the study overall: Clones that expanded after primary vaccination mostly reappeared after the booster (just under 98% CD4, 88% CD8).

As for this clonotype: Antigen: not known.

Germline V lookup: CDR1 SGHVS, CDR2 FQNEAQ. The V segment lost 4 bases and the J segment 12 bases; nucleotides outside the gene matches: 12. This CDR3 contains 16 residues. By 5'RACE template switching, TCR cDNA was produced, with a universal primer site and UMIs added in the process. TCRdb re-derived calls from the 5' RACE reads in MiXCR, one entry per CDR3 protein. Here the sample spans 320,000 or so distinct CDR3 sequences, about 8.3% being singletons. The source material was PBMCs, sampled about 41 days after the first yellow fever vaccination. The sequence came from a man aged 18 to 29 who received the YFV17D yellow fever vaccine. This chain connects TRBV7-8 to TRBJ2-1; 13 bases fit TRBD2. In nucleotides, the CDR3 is TGTGCCAGCAGCTCCCGGACTAGCGGGGGATCTGGAGGGCAGTTCTTC. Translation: CASSSRTSGGSGGQFF.